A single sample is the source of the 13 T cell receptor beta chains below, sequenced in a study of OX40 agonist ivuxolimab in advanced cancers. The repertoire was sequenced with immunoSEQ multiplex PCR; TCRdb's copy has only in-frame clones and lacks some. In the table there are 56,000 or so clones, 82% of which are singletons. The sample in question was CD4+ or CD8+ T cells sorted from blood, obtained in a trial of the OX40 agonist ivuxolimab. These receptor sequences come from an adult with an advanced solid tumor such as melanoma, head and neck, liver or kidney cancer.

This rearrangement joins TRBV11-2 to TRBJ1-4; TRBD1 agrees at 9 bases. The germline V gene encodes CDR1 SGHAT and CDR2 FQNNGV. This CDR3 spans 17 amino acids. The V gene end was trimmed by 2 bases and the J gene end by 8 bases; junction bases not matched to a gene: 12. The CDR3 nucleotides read TGTGCCAGCAGCTTACCCCCCGGACAGGGGAGAGGAGAAAAACTGTTTTTT. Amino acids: CASSLPPGQGRGEKLFF.

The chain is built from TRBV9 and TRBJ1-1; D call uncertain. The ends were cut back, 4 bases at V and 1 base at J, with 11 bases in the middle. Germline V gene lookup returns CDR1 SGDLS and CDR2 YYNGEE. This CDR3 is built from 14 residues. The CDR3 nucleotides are TGTGCCAGCAGCTTTCAAGATGAGAACACTGAAGCTTTCTTT. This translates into CASSFQDENTEAFF.

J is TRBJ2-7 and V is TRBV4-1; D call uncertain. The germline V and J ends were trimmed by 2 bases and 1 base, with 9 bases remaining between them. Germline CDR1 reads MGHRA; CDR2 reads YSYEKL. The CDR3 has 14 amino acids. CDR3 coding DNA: TGCGCCAGCAGCCAATACCGGGCTTCCTACGAGCAGTACTTC. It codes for CASSQYRASYEQYF.

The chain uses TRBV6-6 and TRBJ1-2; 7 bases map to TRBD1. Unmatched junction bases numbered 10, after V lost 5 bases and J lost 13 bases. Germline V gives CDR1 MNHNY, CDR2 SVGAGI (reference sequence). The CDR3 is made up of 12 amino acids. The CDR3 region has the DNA TGTGCCAGCAGTCCGACCGACAGGGAGGGCACCTTC. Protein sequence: CASSPTDREGTF.

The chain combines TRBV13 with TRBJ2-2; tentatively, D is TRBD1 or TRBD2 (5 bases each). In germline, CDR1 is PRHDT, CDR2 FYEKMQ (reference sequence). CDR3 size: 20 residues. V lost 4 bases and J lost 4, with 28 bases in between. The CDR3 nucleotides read TGTGCCAGCAGCTACGCCCGTAGCTCGGGGCTCCTCTACCGCACCGGGGAGCTGTTTTTT. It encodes CASSYARSSGLLYRTGELFF.

Here the CDR3 reads CASSQDDRGDSPLHF. The CDR3 region has the DNA TGTGCCAGCAGCCAAGATGACAGGGGTGATTCACCCCTCCACTTT. This chain connects TRBV4-2 to TRBJ1-6; 8 bases map to TRBD1. Per the germline V gene, CDR1 is LGHNA and CDR2 is YNFKEQ. The V and J ends lost 0 bases and 8 bases, in that order; junction bases with no gene match: 3. The CDR3 covers 15 residues.

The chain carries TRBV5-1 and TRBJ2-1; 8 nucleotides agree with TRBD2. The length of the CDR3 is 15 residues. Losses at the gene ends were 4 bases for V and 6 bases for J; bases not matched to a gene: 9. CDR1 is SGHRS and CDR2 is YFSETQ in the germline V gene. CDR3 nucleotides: TGCGCCAGCAGCCCCGGGGCGGGGGGTTCCAATGAGCAGTTCTTC. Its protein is CASSPGAGGSNEQFF.

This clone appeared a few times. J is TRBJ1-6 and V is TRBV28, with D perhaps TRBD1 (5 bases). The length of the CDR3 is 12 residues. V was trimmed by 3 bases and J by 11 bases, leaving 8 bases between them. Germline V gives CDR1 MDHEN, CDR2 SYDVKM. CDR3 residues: CASSFQGTPLHF. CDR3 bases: TGTGCCAGCAGTTTCCAGGGTACACCCCTCCACTTT.

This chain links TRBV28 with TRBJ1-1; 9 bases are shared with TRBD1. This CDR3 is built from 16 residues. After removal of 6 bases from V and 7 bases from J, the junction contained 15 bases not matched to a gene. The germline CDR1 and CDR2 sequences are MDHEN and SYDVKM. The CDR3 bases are TGTGCCAGCAGCTCGGGGACAGGGTTTCTGTCGGGTGAAGCTTTCTTT. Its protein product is CASSSGTGFLSGEAFF.

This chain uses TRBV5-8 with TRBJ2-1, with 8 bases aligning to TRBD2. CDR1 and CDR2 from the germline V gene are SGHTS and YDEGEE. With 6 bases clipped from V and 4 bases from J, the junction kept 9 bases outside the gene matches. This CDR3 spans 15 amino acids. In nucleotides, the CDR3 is TGTGCCAGCACCCTAGGCAGCGGGGGTTACAATGAGCAGTTCTTC. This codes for CASTLGSGGYNEQFF.

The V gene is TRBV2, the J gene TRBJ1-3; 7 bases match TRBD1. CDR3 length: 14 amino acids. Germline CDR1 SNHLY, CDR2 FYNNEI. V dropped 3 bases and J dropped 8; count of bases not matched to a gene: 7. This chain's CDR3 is CASSERAQGDTIYF. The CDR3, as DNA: TGTGCCAGCAGTGAGAGGGCCCAGGGGGACACCATATATTTT.

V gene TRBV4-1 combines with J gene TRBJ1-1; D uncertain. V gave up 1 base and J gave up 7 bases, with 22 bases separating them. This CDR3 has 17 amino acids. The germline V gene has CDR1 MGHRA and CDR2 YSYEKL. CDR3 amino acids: CASSQAVGSLWGSEAFF. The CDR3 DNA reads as TGCGCCAGCAGCCAAGCAGTGGGGTCGCTCTGGGGTAGTGAAGCTTTCTTT.

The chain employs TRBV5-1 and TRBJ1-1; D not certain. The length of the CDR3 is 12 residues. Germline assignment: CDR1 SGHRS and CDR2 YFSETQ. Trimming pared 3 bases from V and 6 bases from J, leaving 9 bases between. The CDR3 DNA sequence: TGCGCCAGCAGCTGGGAGGGCGCTGAAGCTTTCTTT. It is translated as CASSWEGAEAFF.